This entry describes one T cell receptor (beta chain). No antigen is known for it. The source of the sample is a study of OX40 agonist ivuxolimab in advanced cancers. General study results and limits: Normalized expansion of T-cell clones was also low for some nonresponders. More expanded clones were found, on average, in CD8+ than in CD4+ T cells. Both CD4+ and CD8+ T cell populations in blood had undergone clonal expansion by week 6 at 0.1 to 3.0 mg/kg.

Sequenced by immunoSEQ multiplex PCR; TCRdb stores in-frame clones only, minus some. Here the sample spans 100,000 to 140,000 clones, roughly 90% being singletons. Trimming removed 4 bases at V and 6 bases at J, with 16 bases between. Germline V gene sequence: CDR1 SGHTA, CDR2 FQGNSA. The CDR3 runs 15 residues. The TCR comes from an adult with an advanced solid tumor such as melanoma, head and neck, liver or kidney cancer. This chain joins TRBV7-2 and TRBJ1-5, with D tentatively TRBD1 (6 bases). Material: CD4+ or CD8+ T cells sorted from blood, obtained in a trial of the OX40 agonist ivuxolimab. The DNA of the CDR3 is TGTGCCAGCAGCTGGGGGGGGCAGGCTAGTCAGCCCCAGCATTTT. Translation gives CASSWGGQASQPQHF.